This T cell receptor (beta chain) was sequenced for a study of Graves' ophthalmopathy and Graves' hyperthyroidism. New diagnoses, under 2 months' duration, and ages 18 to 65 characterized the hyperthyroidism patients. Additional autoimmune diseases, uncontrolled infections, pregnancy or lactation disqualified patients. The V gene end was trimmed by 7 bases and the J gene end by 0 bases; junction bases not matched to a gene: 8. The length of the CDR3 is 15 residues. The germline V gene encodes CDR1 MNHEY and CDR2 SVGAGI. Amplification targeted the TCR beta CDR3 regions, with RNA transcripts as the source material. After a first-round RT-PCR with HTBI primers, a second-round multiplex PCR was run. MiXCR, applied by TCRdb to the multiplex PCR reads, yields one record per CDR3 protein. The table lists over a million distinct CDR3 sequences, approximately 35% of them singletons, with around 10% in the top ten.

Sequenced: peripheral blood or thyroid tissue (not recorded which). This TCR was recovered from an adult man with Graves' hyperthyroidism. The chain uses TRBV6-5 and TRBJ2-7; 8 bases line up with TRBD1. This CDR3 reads CASKLTGEPSYEQYF. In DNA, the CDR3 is TGTGCCAGCAAACTGACAGGGGAACCCTCCTACGAGCAGTACTTC.